These 19 T cell receptor beta chains were sequenced from one sample in a study of molecular identifiers for immune sequencing clone quantification. From the PCR reads, TCRdb called clonotypes with MiXCR, one entry per CDR3 protein. The sample lists hundreds of thousands of distinct CDR3 sequences; roughly 24% were seen once. The specimen sequenced was naive CD8+ T cells from blood, with Jurkat cell RNA spiked in. Noted subset: FACS-sorted CD8+CD4-CCR7+CD45RA+ naive T cells. The receptors were gathered from a human donor in good health. Some libraries in this study had Jurkat cell RNA spiked in.

As concerns this clonotype: Possible read error: a much larger clone is one base away. The V gene is TRBV6-6, the J gene TRBJ1-5; 9 bases agree with TRBD1. V was clipped by 2 bases and J by 5 bases; unmatched bases: 4. CDR1 is MNHNY and CDR2 is SVGAGI in the germline V gene (reference sequence). CDR3 length equals 15 residues. CDR3 nucleotides: TGTGCCAGCAGTTACGGGGACAGGGCGGATCAGCCCCAGCATTTT. Its translation: CASSYGDRADQPQHF.

This clonotype was counted a few times. The chain carries TRBV4-3 and TRBJ1-2, with D perhaps TRBD1 (5 bases). V dropped 0 bases and J dropped 4 bases, with 9 bases sitting between them. CDR1 LGHNA and CDR2 YSLEER come from the germline V gene. The CDR3 consists of 14 residues. The CDR3 DNA reads as TGCGCCAGCAGCCAAGATGACAGTTTCTATGGCTACACCTTC. As protein: CASSQDDSFYGYTF.

This clonotype was recorded many times. V and J are TRBV4-2 and TRBJ2-4, with 8 bases that match TRBD2. After removal of 0 bases from V and 8 bases from J, the junction contained 15 bases not matched to a gene. Germline V lookup: CDR1 LGHNA, CDR2 YNFKEQ. CDR3 length: 18 residues. The CDR3 reads CASSQEDSGRILNDIQYF. CDR3 nucleotides: TGTGCCAGCAGCCAAGAAGACAGCGGGAGAATATTGAATGACATTCAGTACTTC.

This clonotype showed up just a few times. The chain links TRBV11-2 to TRBJ1-1; D is unresolved. Germline V lookup: CDR1 SGHAT, CDR2 FQNNGV. The V end lost 0 bases, the J end lost 4 bases, and 12 bases lay between the germline ends. The CDR3 is 15 amino acids. The CDR3 sequence: CASSLEGSRSTEAFF. The DNA of the CDR3 is TGTGCCAGCAGCTTAGAGGGCAGCCGGAGCACTGAAGCTTTCTTT. Looking up the rest from reference TRBV11-2 and TRBJ1-1 gives the full variable domain: EAGVAQSPRYKIIEKRQSVAFWCNPISGHATLYWYQQILGQGPKLLIQFQNNGVVDDSQLPKDRFSAERLKGVDSTLKIQPAKLEDSAVYLCASSLEGSRSTEAFFGQGTRLTVV.

This clonotype was counted ten times or more. The chain carries TRBV5-1 and TRBJ2-3, with D perhaps TRBD1 (5 bases). CDR1 SGHRS and CDR2 YFSETQ come from the germline V gene. The CDR3 covers 16 residues. V was shortened by 4 bases and J by 3 bases, with 18 bases between the two germline ends. In DNA, the CDR3 is TGCGCCAGCAGCCAACCCAGGGCTTCCGAAACAGATACGCAGTATTTT. Its protein product is CASSQPRASETDTQYF. Together with reference TRBV5-1 and TRBJ2-3, the CDR3 gives the full variable domain: KAGVTQTPRYLIKTRGQQVTLSCSPISGHRSVSWYQQTPGQGLQFLFEYFSETQRNKGNFPGRFSGRQFSNSRSEMNVSTLELGDSALYLCASSQPRASETDTQYFGPGTRLTVL.

This clonotype came up a few times. The chain carries TRBV2 and TRBJ2-3; D gene ambiguous. The CDR3 sequence is 15 residues long. The germline V and J ends were trimmed by 2 bases and 4 bases, with 13 bases remaining between them. Germline CDR1 and CDR2: SNHLY and FYNNEI. CDR3 in DNA: TGTGCCAGCAGTGAAATAGATAGAGTCCCAGATACGCAGTATTTT. This gives the protein CASSEIDRVPDTQYF.

Note on this clonotype: A much larger clone lies a single base off, so this may be a read error. V and J are TRBV7-2 and TRBJ2-3; 11 bases match TRBD2. The germline gives CDR1 SGHTA, CDR2 FQGNSA. The J segment lost 1 base and the V segment lost 2 bases, leaving 5 bases of the junction unmatched. This CDR3 region has 17 residues. The DNA for the CDR3 is TGTGCCAGCAGCTTACCCTCGGGACTAGCGGGCACAGATACGCAGTATTTT. The encoded protein is CASSLPSGLAGTDTQYF.

To note about this clonotype: This may arise from a read error, as a much more abundant clone is one base away. This chain uses TRBV28 with TRBJ2-7, with D tentatively TRBD2 (5 bases). The germline V and J ends were trimmed by 5 bases and 7 bases, with 15 bases remaining between them. The CDR3 sequence is 13 residues long. Germline assignment: CDR1 MDHEN and CDR2 SYDVKM. The CDR3 DNA reads as TGTGCCAGCAGTCCACCGGGATGGGAAGAGCAGTACTTC. This translates into CASSPPGWEEQYF.

The genes are TRBV4-3 and TRBJ2-4, with TRBD1 matching 8 bases. Trimming took 0 bases from V and 12 from J; bases not matched to a gene: 13. CDR1 and CDR2 from the germline V gene are LGHNA and YSLEER. There are 16 residues in the CDR3. The CDR3 region has the DNA TGCGCCAGCAGCCAAGATGCGGCAGGGGGCCGTAGGAGTCAGTACTTC. Protein product: CASSQDAAGGRRSQYF.

The sample holds a few counts of this clonotype. V gene TRBV28 combines with J gene TRBJ2-7; 8 bases agree with TRBD2. The V segment lost 9 bases and the J segment 1 base; nucleotides outside the gene matches: 14. Germline values: CDR1 MDHEN, CDR2 SYDVKM. The CDR3 runs 16 residues. CDR3 in amino acids: CASGVASGLESYEQYF. CDR3 DNA sequence: TGTGCCAGTGGCGTGGCTAGCGGGTTGGAATCCTACGAGCAGTACTTC.

The sample holds a few counts of this clonotype. The DNA of the CDR3 is TGTGCCAGCAGCGTAGGAGCTAATGAAAAACTGTTTTTT. It encodes CASSVGANEKLFF. The chain has TRBV9 and TRBJ1-4; no clear D gene. Trimming shortened V by 0 bases and J by 3 bases, and 3 bases separated the two germline ends. The CDR3 is made up of 13 amino acids. Germline-derived CDR1 and CDR2 are SGDLS and YYNGEE.

This chain uses TRBV27 with TRBJ2-5; 11 nucleotides match TRBD2. This CDR3 has 19 residues. The V gene end was trimmed by 0 bases and the J gene end by 0 bases; junction bases not matched to a gene: 9. Germline V gives CDR1 MNHEY, CDR2 SMNVEV (reference sequence). The CDR3 loop is CASSLSGVAGGPNQETQYF. CDR3 DNA: TGTGCCAGCAGTTTATCCGGGGTAGCGGGAGGGCCAAACCAAGAGACCCAGTACTTC.

J is TRBJ2-7 and V is TRBV24-1; D ambiguous. The CDR3 spans 14 residues. V dropped 2 bases and J dropped 9 bases, with 16 bases sitting between them. The germline CDR1 and CDR2 sequences are KGHDR and SFDVKD. The CDR3, as DNA: TGTGCCACCAGTGATTCTGAGGCGTTTATGGGGCAGTACTTC. Translation: CATSDSEAFMGQYF.

This clonotype was seen ten or more times. The chain employs TRBV5-1 and TRBJ2-7, with TRBD2 matching 11 bases. V lost 1 base, J lost 4 bases, and 7 bases stayed unmatched. Germline loops: CDR1 SGHRS, CDR2 YFSETQ. CDR3 length: 16 residues. The CDR3 region is CASSLTPGLAVYEQYF. In DNA, the CDR3 is TGCGCCAGCAGCTTGACTCCGGGACTAGCGGTTTACGAGCAGTACTTC.

There are a few counts of this clonotype. V and J are TRBV4-1 and TRBJ2-1; TRBD2 might be the D (5 bases). CDR3 length: 17 residues. The germline gives CDR1 MGHRA, CDR2 YSYEKL. V was pared by 6 bases and J by 0 bases, with 18 bases between. The CDR3 DNA is TGCGCCAGCAGGCCCGTGGGCGGACTGAGCTCCTACAATGAGCAGTTCTTC. This gives the protein CASRPVGGLSSYNEQFF.

This clonotype was counted only a few times. The chain has TRBV19 and TRBJ1-1; D is ambiguous. This CDR3 has 13 amino acids. Germline V gene sequence: CDR1 LNHDA, CDR2 SQIVND (reference sequence). Trimming pared 3 bases from V and 4 bases from J, leaving 9 bases between. Here the CDR3 reads CASSIGFATEAFF. CDR3 coding DNA: TGTGCCAGTAGTATTGGGTTTGCCACTGAAGCTTTCTTT.

There are many counts of this clonotype. J is TRBJ2-7 and V is TRBV25-1; perhaps TRBD2 as D (7 bases). The CDR3 has 15 amino acids. CDR1 and CDR2 from the germline V gene are MGHDK and SYGVNS. Trimming took off 1 base at V and 2 bases at J, with 12 bases between the two ends. The CDR3 is CASSESLGGPYEQYF. In DNA form, the CDR3 reads TGTGCCAGCAGTGAATCCCTGGGGGGGCCCTACGAGCAGTACTTC.

This clonotype was counted only a few times. This chain connects TRBV6-5 to TRBJ2-1; TRBD2 agrees at 10 bases. The CDR3 totals 15 residues. CDR1 MNHEY and CDR2 SVGAGI come from the germline V gene. V dropped 4 bases and J dropped 9; count of bases not matched to a gene: 9. Here the CDR3 DNA reads TGTGCCAGCAGTTTCTCGCGGACTAGCGGAGGTGAGCAGTTCTTC. Translation: CASSFSRTSGGEQFF.

Comments on this clonotype: The CDR3 carries no conserved terminal phenylalanine or tryptophan, so it likely arises from a read error. The chain carries TRBV30 and TRBJ2-7; 8 bases line up with TRBD2. Losses at the gene ends were 0 bases for V and 4 bases for J; bases not matched to a gene: 5. Germline V gene data show CDR1 as GTSNPN and CDR2 as SVGIG (reference sequence). CDR3 length equals 14 residues. The CDR3 nucleotides read TGTGCCTGGAGTGTTTCGAGCGGGAGTTACGAGCAGTACCTC. It is translated as CAWSVSSGSYEQYL.